Listed here is a single T cell receptor (beta chain). Its matching antigen is unknown. The PCR contained 60 Vbeta and 13 Jbeta primers. Method: immunoSEQ multiplex PCR; TCRdb's copy keeps in-frame clones and lacks some. This sample has about 160,000 clones, with about three quarters found just once. CDR1 MNHEY and CDR2 SVGAGI come from the germline V gene. V shed 6 bases and J shed 0 bases, with 12 bases lying between them. CDR3 size: 15 residues. These data belong to a study of cytomegalovirus exposure and HLA in healthy donors. Findings and limits, study-wide: When a later analysis compared HLA-associated TCR beta chains with equally common others, the HLA-associated chains turned out to be more clonally expanded and to have lower generation probabilities.

Specimen: PBMCs. The chain couples TRBV6-5 to TRBJ2-1; a weak D match, TRBD1 (6 bases). The sequence derives from a woman aged 45-65 years in good health and CMV-seropositive. This CDR3 reads CASRIGQSSYNEQFF. Written as DNA, the CDR3 is TGTGCCAGCAGGATTGGACAGAGCTCCTACAATGAGCAGTTCTTC.